A single sample gave rise to the 15 T cell receptor beta chains below, sequenced in a study of vaccination effects on CD4 cells after COVID-19. Their specific antigens are unknown. Within the ViraFEST assay, antigen-specific CD4+ T cells underwent expansion with viral peptide pools prior to sequencing. Cultured cells yielded isolated CD4+ T cells after approximately nine days. Sometime from March through December 2020, the person acquired a SARS-CoV-2 infection that PCR confirmed. Generated by immunoSEQ multiplex PCR, the TCRdb table keeps only in-frame clones and is missing some. The sample has around 28,000 clones, under 75% seen once. The sample consisted of CD4+ T cells from PBMCs cultured with SARS-CoV-2 spike peptides, taken before COVID-19 vaccination. These receptors all stem from a human donor who had a prior SARS-CoV-2 infection.

The chain combines TRBV9 with TRBJ1-2; D possibly corresponds to TRBD1 (5 bases). The V end was cut by 3 bases, the J end by 2 bases, with 11 bases between. Germline CDR1 SGDLS, CDR2 YYNGEE. The CDR3 spans 14 residues. CDR3 nucleotide sequence: TGTGCCAGCAGCGGAGAACCAGGGAACTATGGCTACACCTTC. Translated, it gives CASSGEPGNYGYTF.

In this sample, this clone turned up once. The rearrangement links TRBV11-2 to TRBJ2-3; TRBD1 agrees at 8 bases. The CDR3 sequence is 16 residues long. V dropped 5 bases and J dropped 2; count of bases not matched to a gene: 9. Germline values: CDR1 SGHAT, CDR2 FQNNGV. The CDR3 loop is CASSPLQGAPTDTQYF. CDR3 nucleotides: TGTGCCAGCAGCCCCTTGCAGGGGGCTCCCACAGATACGCAGTATTTT.

This clone was counted only a few times. The V call is TRBV29-1, the J call TRBJ2-7; D not resolved. CDR1 and CDR2 (germline): SQVTM, ANQGSEA. This CDR3 spans 13 amino acids. Trimming took off 6 bases at V and 0 bases at J, with 12 bases between the two ends. The CDR3 nucleotides read TGCAGCGTCCTAACTCCAAGCTCCTACGAGCAGTACTTC. Its translation is CSVLTPSSYEQYF.

This chain joins TRBV20-1 and TRBJ1-2; 7 positions agree with TRBD1. The CDR3 loop spans 11 amino acids. The V gene's germline CDR1 is DFQATT and CDR2 SNEGSKA (reference sequence). V shed 6 bases, J shed 8 bases, and the junction held 6 bases outside the gene matches. CDR3 in DNA: TGCAGTGCGGGGACAGTAAGCGGCTACACCTTC. Translating gives CSAGTVSGYTF.

The gene calls are TRBV27 and TRBJ1-2; D is ambiguous. Germline CDR1 reads MNHEY; CDR2 reads SMNVEV (reference sequence). The CDR3 has 16 amino acids. V dropped 0 bases and J dropped 7 bases, with 18 bases sitting between them. In DNA, the CDR3 is TGTGCCAGCAGTTTATCTTCCGACGGGTCATGGGGTGGCTACACCTTC. It codes for CASSLSSDGSWGGYTF.

The V gene is TRBV5-1, the J gene TRBJ2-3, with TRBD1 as a possible D gene (6 bases). V was pared by 0 bases and J by 2 bases, with 10 bases between. Per germline, CDR1 SGHRS and CDR2 YFSETQ. The CDR3 is 15 residues long. CDR3 DNA: TGCGCCAGCAGCTTGGCCGACAGGCTCACAGATACGCAGTATTTT. Its protein product is CASSLADRLTDTQYF.

The chain joins TRBV7-9 to TRBJ1-2; unclear D gene. The CDR3 spans 14 residues. Germline V lookup: CDR1 SEHNR, CDR2 FQNEAQ (reference sequence). The V end lost 2 bases, the J end lost 6 bases, and 13 bases lay between the germline ends. The chain's CDR3 is CASSLWSLTDGYTF. The CDR3 nucleotides are TGTGCCAGCAGCTTATGGAGCCTCACGGATGGCTACACCTTC.

This sequence joins TRBV19 and TRBJ2-7, with 7 bases fitting TRBD2. The CDR3 covers 14 residues. Germline V gene sequence: CDR1 LNHDA, CDR2 SQIVND (reference sequence). The junction had 5 bases not matched to a gene; V was cut back by 5 bases and J by 1 base. Here the CDR3 reads CASSPRGGSYEQYF. The CDR3, as DNA: TGTGCCAGTAGTCCGCGGGGAGGGTCCTACGAGCAGTACTTC.

The V and J genes are TRBV2 and TRBJ2-5; D gene unclear. The CDR3 covers 14 residues. Trimming stripped 6 bases from V and 7 bases from J, with 18 bases between. Germline assignment: CDR1 SNHLY and CDR2 FYNNEI. The CDR3 loop is CASRVDSGVGTQYF. CDR3 coding DNA: TGTGCCAGCAGAGTCGACTCCGGTGTGGGGACCCAGTACTTC.

J is TRBJ1-6 and V is TRBV9; tentative D call: TRBD1 (6 bases). Germline CDR1 SGDLS, CDR2 YYNGEE. The CDR3 totals 15 residues. V was pared by 4 bases and J by 7 bases, with 15 bases between. The CDR3 DNA reads as TGTGCCAGCAGCCCGAGGGGCCAGGGGAATTCACCCCTCCACTTT. It codes for CASSPRGQGNSPLHF.

V is TRBV6-5 and J is TRBJ1-2, with 9 positions matching TRBD1. Per germline, CDR1 MNHEY and CDR2 SVGAGI. This CDR3 has 15 amino acids. The V gene end was trimmed by 0 bases and the J gene end by 5 bases; junction bases not matched to a gene: 4. CDR3 nucleotide sequence: TGTGCCAGCAGTTACTCCTTGACAGGGGGTTATGGCTACACCTTC. Translating it yields CASSYSLTGGYGYTF.

This clone has just one count. The J gene is TRBJ1-4, the V gene TRBV5-1, with 9 positions matching TRBD1. V was clipped by 4 bases and J by 0 bases; unmatched bases: 7. Germline V gene lookup returns CDR1 SGHRS and CDR2 YFSETQ. This CDR3 is 17 amino acids long. The CDR3, as DNA: TGCGCCAGCAGCATAGGGACAGGGCGATCAACTAATGAAAAACTGTTTTTT. Residues: CASSIGTGRSTNEKLFF.

The chain joins TRBV18 to TRBJ1-1, with 9 nucleotides matching TRBD1. The CDR3 runs to 13 residues. Losses at the gene ends were 3 bases for V and 8 bases for J; bases not matched to a gene: 4. Germline V gene sequence: CDR1 KGHSH, CDR2 LQKENI. The CDR3 region has the DNA TGTGCCAGCTCACCCGGGACAGGGATCGAAGCTTTCTTT. This translates into CASSPGTGIEAFF. The variable domain in full, completed from reference TRBV18 and TRBJ1-1, reads NAGVMQNPRHLVRRRGQEARLRCSPMKGHSHVYWYRQLPEEGLKFMVYLQKENIIDESGMPKERFSAEFPKEGPSILRIQQVVRGDSAAYFCASSPGTGIEAFFGQGTRLTVV.

The chain links TRBV7-2 to TRBJ2-1; no clear D. This CDR3 has 14 residues. Germline CDR1 is SGHTA and CDR2 is FQGNSA. V lost 3 bases to trimming and J lost 3 bases, with 9 bases between them. The DNA for the CDR3 is TGTGCCAGCAGCTTTTTCTACCACTACAATGAGCAGTTCTTC. It specifies CASSFFYHYNEQFF.

V and J are TRBV27 and TRBJ2-3; D may be TRBD1 (5 bases). The V gene's germline CDR1 is MNHEY and CDR2 SMNVEV (reference sequence). The CDR3 runs 15 residues. Trimming took 7 bases from V and 0 from J, leaving 14 bases between them. CDR3 sequence: CASNRRQFSTDTQYF. CDR3 DNA sequence: TGTGCCAGCAACCGAAGACAGTTTAGCACAGATACGCAGTATTTT.